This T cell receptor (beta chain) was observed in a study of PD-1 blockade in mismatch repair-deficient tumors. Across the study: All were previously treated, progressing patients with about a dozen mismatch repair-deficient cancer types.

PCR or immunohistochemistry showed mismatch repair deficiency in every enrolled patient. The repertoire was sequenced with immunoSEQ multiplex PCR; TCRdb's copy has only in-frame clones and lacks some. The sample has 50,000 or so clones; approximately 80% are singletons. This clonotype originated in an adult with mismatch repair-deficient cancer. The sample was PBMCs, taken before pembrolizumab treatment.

The CDR3 sequence is CASSSGGRGRQETQYF. The CDR3 DNA is TGTGCCAGCAGCTCCGGGGGGAGGGGGCGTCAAGAGACCCAGTACTTC. This chain uses TRBV11-2 with TRBJ2-5; perhaps D is TRBD1 or TRBD2 (7 bases each). The V gene's germline CDR1 is SGHAT and CDR2 FQNNGV. CDR3 length: 16 residues. V lost 4 bases and J lost 2, with 17 bases in between.